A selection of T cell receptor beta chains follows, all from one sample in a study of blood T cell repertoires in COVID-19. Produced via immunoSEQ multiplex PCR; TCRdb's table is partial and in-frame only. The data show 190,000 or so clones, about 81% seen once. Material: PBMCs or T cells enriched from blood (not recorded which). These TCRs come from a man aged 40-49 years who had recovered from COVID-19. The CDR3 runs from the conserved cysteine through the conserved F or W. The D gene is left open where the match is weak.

CDR3 protein: CASSLAGTEDQPQHF; V gene: TRBV5-6; D gene: TRBD1; J gene: TRBJ1-5
CDR3 protein: CASSSGTAGDYGYTF; V gene: TRBV19; D gene: TRBD1; J gene: TRBJ1-2
CDR3 protein: CAFNYGSSSGEKLFF; V gene: TRBV30; D gene: -; J gene: TRBJ1-4
CDR3 protein: CASSVGEGEQYF; V gene: TRBV9; D gene: -; J gene: TRBJ2-7
CDR3 protein: CASSARQATNEKLFF; V gene: TRBV5-5; D gene: -; J gene: TRBJ1-4
CDR3 protein: CAISRTVITYGYTF; V gene: TRBV10-3; D gene: -; J gene: TRBJ1-2
CDR3 protein: CASSPGGWDGPEAFF; V gene: TRBV7-8; D gene: -; J gene: TRBJ1-1
CDR3 protein: CASSLEGQGGQPQHF; V gene: TRBV5-1; D gene: TRBD1; J gene: TRBJ1-5
CDR3 protein: CASSEHRPTDPDTQYF; V gene: TRBV25-1; D gene: -; J gene: TRBJ2-3
CDR3 protein: CASSQARETRGKNIQYF; V gene: TRBV4-2; D gene: -; J gene: TRBJ2-4
CDR3 protein: CASSLRTGKDGYGYTF; V gene: TRBV11-2; D gene: TRBD1; J gene: TRBJ1-2
CDR3 protein: CAILTGLTEAFF; V gene: TRBV2; D gene: TRBD1; J gene: TRBJ1-1
CDR3 protein: CASRAGTFYNEQFF; V gene: TRBV7-9; D gene: -; J gene: TRBJ2-1
CDR3 protein: CATDPRPGGGLEAFF; V gene: TRBV28; D gene: TRBD1; J gene: TRBJ1-1
CDR3 protein: CAQKGAWNEKLFF; V gene: TRBV30; D gene: -; J gene: TRBJ1-4
CDR3 protein: CASSVHPRDINEQFF; V gene: TRBV9; D gene: -; J gene: TRBJ2-1
CDR3 protein: CSVRRGGLAGARGETQYF; V gene: TRBV29-1; D gene: TRBD2; J gene: TRBJ2-5
CDR3 protein: CASRLRGGGEKLFF; V gene: TRBV27; D gene: -; J gene: TRBJ1-4
CDR3 protein: CASSGSGEVDIQYF; V gene: TRBV2; D gene: -; J gene: TRBJ2-4
CDR3 protein: CASRSDRLANYGYTF; V gene: TRBV6-5; D gene: TRBD1; J gene: TRBJ1-2
CDR3 protein: CASSLKILGGAYNEQFF; V gene: TRBV18; D gene: -; J gene: TRBJ2-1
CDR3 protein: CASSAPGPRVQGYGYTF; V gene: TRBV5-8; D gene: -; J gene: TRBJ1-2
CDR3 protein: CASSQEVGVRGNSPLHF; V gene: TRBV4-1; D gene: TRBD1; J gene: TRBJ1-6
CDR3 protein: CASSPTFGPYEQYF; V gene: TRBV11-1; D gene: -; J gene: TRBJ2-7
CDR3 protein: CASTLLAGFSGEQYF; V gene: TRBV27; D gene: TRBD2; J gene: TRBJ2-3
CDR3 protein: CASSTTGQGGYTF; V gene: TRBV7-3; D gene: TRBD1; J gene: TRBJ1-2
CDR3 protein: CASSQGTGGDYQPQHF; V gene: TRBV4-1; D gene: TRBD1; J gene: TRBJ1-5
CDR3 protein: CASSAWTAGEKLFF; V gene: TRBV19; D gene: -; J gene: TRBJ1-4
CDR3 protein: CASSLGPNSYEQYF; V gene: TRBV5-1; D gene: -; J gene: TRBJ2-7
CDR3 protein: CASKVPSGSRNNEQFF; V gene: TRBV4-2; D gene: TRBD2; J gene: TRBJ2-1
CDR3 protein: CASSVRTGVGVNYGYTF; V gene: TRBV9; D gene: TRBD1; J gene: TRBJ1-2
CDR3 protein: CASSQRGTGAYEQYF; V gene: TRBV4-2; D gene: TRBD1; J gene: TRBJ2-7
CDR3 protein: CASPRGHGNYGYTF; V gene: TRBV5-1; D gene: TRBD1; J gene: TRBJ1-2
CDR3 protein: CSGAYYGTGGNEQFF; V gene: TRBV29-1; D gene: TRBD1; J gene: TRBJ2-1
CDR3 protein: CSASSQGAGGYGYTF; V gene: TRBV20-1; D gene: TRBD1; J gene: TRBJ1-2
CDR3 protein: CASRGAETGHEAFF; V gene: TRBV25-1; D gene: -; J gene: TRBJ1-1
CDR3 protein: CATADRYTDTQYF; V gene: TRBV14; D gene: -; J gene: TRBJ2-3
CDR3 protein: CASSPDRNNQPQHF; V gene: TRBV7-9; D gene: -; J gene: TRBJ1-5
CDR3 protein: CASSLARGFRNSPLHF; V gene: TRBV7-8; D gene: -; J gene: TRBJ1-6
CDR3 protein: CASSGQGYNEQFF; V gene: TRBV2; D gene: TRBD1; J gene: TRBJ2-1
CDR3 protein: CASSPTIGSRRGYGYTF; V gene: TRBV7-2; D gene: -; J gene: TRBJ1-2
CDR3 protein: CASSNDNGQLYNQPQHF; V gene: TRBV21-1; D gene: -; J gene: TRBJ1-5
CDR3 protein: CSVQDSSNQPQHF; V gene: TRBV29-1; D gene: -; J gene: TRBJ1-5
CDR3 protein: CASAGGSRLNNEQFF; V gene: TRBV10-3; D gene: TRBD2; J gene: TRBJ2-1
CDR3 protein: CASSASWTGAEAFF; V gene: TRBV7-2; D gene: TRBD1; J gene: TRBJ1-1
CDR3 protein: CASSRGGGETRYF; V gene: TRBV7-3; D gene: -; J gene: TRBJ2-5
CDR3 protein: CSASQQGIGGYTF; V gene: TRBV20-1; D gene: -; J gene: TRBJ1-2
CDR3 protein: CASSLNGGTEAFF; V gene: TRBV5-1; D gene: -; J gene: TRBJ1-1
CDR3 protein: CASSPSGGLRNQPQHF; V gene: TRBV23-1; D gene: -; J gene: TRBJ1-5
CDR3 protein: CALNPGGETQYF; V gene: TRBV30; D gene: -; J gene: TRBJ2-5
CDR3 protein: CASSQEVSGANVLTF; V gene: TRBV5-4; D gene: -; J gene: TRBJ2-6
CDR3 protein: CSVDHGQNTQYF; V gene: TRBV29-1; D gene: -; J gene: TRBJ2-3
CDR3 protein: CASSLGGTGGSGNTIYF; V gene: TRBV7-2; D gene: TRBD1; J gene: TRBJ1-3
CDR3 protein: CASRGLVVGETQYF; V gene: TRBV6-5; D gene: TRBD2; J gene: TRBJ2-5
CDR3 protein: CASGGRANSGNTIYF; V gene: TRBV6-5; D gene: -; J gene: TRBJ1-3
CDR3 protein: CASSVSLETQYF; V gene: TRBV9; D gene: -; J gene: TRBJ2-5
CDR3 protein: CASRRDRGADMYNSPLHF; V gene: TRBV7-2; D gene: TRBD1; J gene: TRBJ1-6
CDR3 protein: CASKLYPGVFWATNEKLFF; V gene: TRBV21-1; D gene: -; J gene: TRBJ1-4
CDR3 protein: CASSRRTVRRVDSPLHF; V gene: TRBV3-1/TRBV3-2; D gene: -; J gene: TRBJ1-6